This T cell receptor (beta chain) was sequenced in a study of beta chain features in type 1 diabetes. This clone was seen a few times. Reverse transcribing all isolated RNA meant expressed TCRB transcripts were sequenced. Profiling relied on immunoSEQ multiplex PCR, and the TCRdb table lists in-frame clones only, not all of them. The sample yields over 120,000 clones, 8% to 13% seen once. This clonotype was obtained from a man between 18 and 29 years old in good health. Sequencing used naive CD4+ T cells from blood.

CDR3 sequence (DNA): TGTGCCACCAGCAGAGATACGGGGAGTATTTCCGATACGCAGTATTTT. Translated: CATSRDTGSISDTQYF. This sequence joins TRBV15 and TRBJ2-3; possible D gene TRBD2, 5 bases. The CDR3 spans 16 residues. Germline loops: CDR1 LNHNV, CDR2 YYDKDF (reference sequence). The ends were cut back, 0 bases at V and 6 bases at J, with 16 bases in the middle.